This TCR beta chain was found in a study of vaccination effects on CD4 cells after COVID-19. Across the study: The culture medium for approximately 1.9 million PBMC per well included 10 IU/ml IL-2 and about 9.1 ug/ml peptides.

Comments on this clone: Its antigen is undetermined.

In germline, CDR1 is WSHSY, CDR2 SAAADI. The CDR3 spans 14 residues. With 1 base removed from V and 3 bases from J, the gap between germline ends came to 9 bases. Assay: immunoSEQ multiplex PCR; the TCRdb copy retains only in-frame clones and omits some. The sample includes around 30,000 clones, 50% to 70% seen only once; the top ten take under 10%. Following a roughly ten-day culture, CD4+ T cells were purified. Prior SARS-CoV-2 infection was absent in the vaccine recipients, as shown by negative nucleocapsid antibodies. Days 3 and 7 were when half the medium was replaced with IL-2 medium. Study-level findings and limits: There was marked clonal contraction among infection- and vaccine-induced clones late after vaccination.

The sequencing here drew on CD4+ T cells from PBMCs cultured without peptide, taken before COVID-19 vaccination. The chain employs TRBV10-2 and TRBJ1-1; D remains unclear. The receptor was derived from a human donor who received a COVID-19 vaccine. CDR3: CASSEYHRDTEAFF. The CDR3 DNA sequence: TGCGCCAGCAGTGAGTATCACCGGGACACTGAAGCTTTCTTT.